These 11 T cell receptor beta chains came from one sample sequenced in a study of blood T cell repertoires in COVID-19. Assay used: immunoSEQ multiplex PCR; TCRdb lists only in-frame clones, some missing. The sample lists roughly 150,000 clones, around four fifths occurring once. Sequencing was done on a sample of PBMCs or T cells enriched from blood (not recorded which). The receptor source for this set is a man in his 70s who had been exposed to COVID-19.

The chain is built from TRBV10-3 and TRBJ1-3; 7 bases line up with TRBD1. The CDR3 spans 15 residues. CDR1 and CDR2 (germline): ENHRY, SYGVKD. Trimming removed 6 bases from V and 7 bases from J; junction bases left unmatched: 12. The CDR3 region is CAISSGQNIRNTIYF. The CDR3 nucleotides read TGTGCCATCAGCTCGGGACAGAATATTCGGAACACCATATATTTT.

CDR3 nucleotides: TGTGCCAGTAGTATAAGGGGACTGGGGGAGCAGTACTTC. As protein: CASSIRGLGEQYF. The chain joins TRBV19 to TRBJ2-7; maybe TRBD2 (6 bases). Trimming removed 2 bases at V and 7 bases at J, with 12 bases between. CDR3 length equals 13 residues. Germline V gene lookup returns CDR1 LNHDA and CDR2 SQIVND (reference sequence).

The CDR3 DNA sequence: TGTGCCAGCAGGCAGGGACTAGCGGAGATCTACGAGCAGTACTTC. Protein sequence: CASRQGLAEIYEQYF. This chain connects TRBV6-5 to TRBJ2-7; 11 bases match TRBD2. The germline V gene encodes CDR1 MNHEY and CDR2 SVGAGI. This CDR3 has 15 residues. After removal of 6 bases from V and 3 bases from J, the junction contained 7 bases not matched to a gene.

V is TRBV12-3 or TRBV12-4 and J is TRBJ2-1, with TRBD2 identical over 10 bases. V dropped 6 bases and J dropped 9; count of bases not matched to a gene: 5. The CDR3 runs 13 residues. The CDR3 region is CASSPGLAAEQFF. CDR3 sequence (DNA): TGTGCCAGCAGCCCCGGACTAGCGGCTGAGCAGTTCTTC.

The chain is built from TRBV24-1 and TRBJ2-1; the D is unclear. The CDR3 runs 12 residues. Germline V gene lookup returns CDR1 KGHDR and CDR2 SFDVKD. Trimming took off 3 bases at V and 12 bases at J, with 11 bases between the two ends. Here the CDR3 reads CATSDPLRGQFF. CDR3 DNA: TGTGCCACCAGTGATCCCCTCCGAGGGCAGTTCTTC.

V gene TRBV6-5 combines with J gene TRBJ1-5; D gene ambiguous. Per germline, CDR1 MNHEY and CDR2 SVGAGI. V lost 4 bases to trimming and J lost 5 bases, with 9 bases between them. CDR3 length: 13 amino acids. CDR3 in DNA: TGTGCCAGCAGTTTCAGTTCCTATCAGCCCCAGCATTTT. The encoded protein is CASSFSSYQPQHF.

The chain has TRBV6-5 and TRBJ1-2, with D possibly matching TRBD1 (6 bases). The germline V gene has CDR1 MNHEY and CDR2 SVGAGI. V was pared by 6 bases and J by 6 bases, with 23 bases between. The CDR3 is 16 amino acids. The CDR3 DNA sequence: TGTGCCAGCAGCTACCGGGGGGAAGGGGGTGTGGATGGCTACACCTTC. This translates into CASSYRGEGGVDGYTF.

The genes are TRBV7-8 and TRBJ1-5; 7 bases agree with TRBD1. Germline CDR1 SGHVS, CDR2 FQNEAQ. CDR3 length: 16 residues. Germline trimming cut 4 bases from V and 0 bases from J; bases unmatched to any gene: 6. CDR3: CASSWDTGVSNQPQHF. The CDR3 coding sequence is TGTGCCAGCAGCTGGGACACAGGGGTTAGCAATCAGCCCCAGCATTTT.

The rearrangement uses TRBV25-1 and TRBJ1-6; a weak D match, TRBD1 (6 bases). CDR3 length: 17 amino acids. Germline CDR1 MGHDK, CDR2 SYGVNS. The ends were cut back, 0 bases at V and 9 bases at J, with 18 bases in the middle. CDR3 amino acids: CASSEYTTRDKGSPLHF. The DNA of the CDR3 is TGTGCCAGCAGTGAATATACTACTCGGGACAAGGGTTCACCCCTCCACTTT.

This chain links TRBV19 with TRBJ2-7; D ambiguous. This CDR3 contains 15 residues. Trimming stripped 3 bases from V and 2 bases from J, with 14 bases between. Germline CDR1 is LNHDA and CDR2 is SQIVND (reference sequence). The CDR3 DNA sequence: TGTGCCAGTAGTATTGGTCAACCACCTACCTACGAGCAGTACTTC. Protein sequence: CASSIGQPPTYEQYF.

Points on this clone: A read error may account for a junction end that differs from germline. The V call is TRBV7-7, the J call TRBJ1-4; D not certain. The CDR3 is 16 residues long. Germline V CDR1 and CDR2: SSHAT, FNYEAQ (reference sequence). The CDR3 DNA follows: TGTGCCAGCAGCCTAGCCCGCGGGTCGACTAATGAAAAACTGTTTTTT. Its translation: CASSLARGSTNEKLFF.